This T cell receptor beta chain originates from a study of blood T cell repertoires in COVID-19. Trimming took 2 bases from V and 6 from J; bases not matched to a gene: 4. CDR1 is LGHDT, CDR2 YNNKEL, per germline (reference sequence). The CDR3 is 15 residues long. The table came from immunoSEQ multiplex PCR; TCRdb's copy has only in-frame clones and leaves some out. The repertoire holds 150,000 to 200,000 clones, with around 90% as singletons. Sequences were obtained from peripheral blood. This TCR was sampled from a woman aged 60 to 75 who had recovered from COVID-19. J is TRBJ1-6 and V is TRBV3-1 (or the pseudogene TRBV3-2); 7 bases agree with TRBD1. Written as DNA, the CDR3 is TGTGCCAGCAGCCAAATACAGGGGAGTAATTCACCCCTCCACTTT. Amino acid sequence: CASSQIQGSNSPLHF.